The present entry profiles one TCR beta chain with its context. Its antigen is unidentified. Sample time point: newly diagnosed GD, antithyroid drugs for less than 3 months. RNA extracted from PBMCs served as the sequencing template. The sample originates from a study of regulatory T cells in long-lasting Graves disease. Whole-study findings and limits: Favoring TRBV28, TRBJ1-2 and TRBJ2-5 was a feature seen in persistent disease.

Arm-PCR with iRepertoire HTBI primers amplified the CDR3 regions for these TCR beta libraries. TCRdb reanalysed the multiplex PCR reads using MiXCR and keeps one entry per CDR3 protein. The sample consists of about 620,000 distinct CDR3 sequences, less than 20% of them appearing once. The CDR3 runs 14 residues. CDR1 is LNHDA and CDR2 is SQIVND in the germline V gene (reference sequence). V was shortened by 11 bases and J by 0 bases, with 14 bases between the two germline ends. In addition, the sample was reused for a study of T cells in Graves' hyperthyroidism and ophthalmopathy. That report adds: HTBI primers drove first-round RT-PCR of the TCR CDR3. Before onset, ophthalmopathy was predicted by the model a median approximately 6.7 months earlier.

This rearrangement joins TRBV19 to TRBJ1-3, with D hard to call. The receptor's source is a woman aged 30 to 39 with Graves disease. Sequencing used peripheral blood mononuclear cells (PBMCs), obtained at new diagnosis, from a patient treated with antithyroid drugs. CDR3 bases: TGTGCCGCTGGGCGTGTCCCCTCTGGAAACACCATATATTTT. It yields the protein CAAGRVPSGNTIYF.